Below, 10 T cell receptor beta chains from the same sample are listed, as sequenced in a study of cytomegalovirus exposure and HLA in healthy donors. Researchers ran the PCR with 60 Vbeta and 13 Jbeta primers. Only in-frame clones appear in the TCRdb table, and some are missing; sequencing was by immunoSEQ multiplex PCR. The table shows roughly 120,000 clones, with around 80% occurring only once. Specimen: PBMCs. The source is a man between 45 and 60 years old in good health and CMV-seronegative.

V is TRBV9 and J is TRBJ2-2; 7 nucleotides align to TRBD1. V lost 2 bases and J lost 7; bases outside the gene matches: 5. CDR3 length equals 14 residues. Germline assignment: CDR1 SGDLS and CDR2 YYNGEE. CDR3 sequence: CASSVRQGGGELFF. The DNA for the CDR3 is TGTGCCAGCAGCGTCCGACAGGGCGGCGGGGAGCTGTTTTTT.

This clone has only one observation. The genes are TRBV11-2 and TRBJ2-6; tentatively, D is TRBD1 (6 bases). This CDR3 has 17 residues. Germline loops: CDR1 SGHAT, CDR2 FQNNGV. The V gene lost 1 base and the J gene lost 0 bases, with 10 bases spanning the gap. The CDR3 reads CASSLGQEYSGANVLTF. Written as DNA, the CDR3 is TGTGCCAGCAGCTTAGGACAGGAGTACTCTGGGGCCAACGTCCTGACTTTC.

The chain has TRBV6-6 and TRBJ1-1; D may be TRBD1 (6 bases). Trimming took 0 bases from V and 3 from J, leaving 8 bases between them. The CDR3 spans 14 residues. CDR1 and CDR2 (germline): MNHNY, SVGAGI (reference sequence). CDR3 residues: CASSYSPGDTEAFF. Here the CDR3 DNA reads TGTGCCAGCAGTTACTCCCCAGGGGACACTGAAGCTTTCTTT.

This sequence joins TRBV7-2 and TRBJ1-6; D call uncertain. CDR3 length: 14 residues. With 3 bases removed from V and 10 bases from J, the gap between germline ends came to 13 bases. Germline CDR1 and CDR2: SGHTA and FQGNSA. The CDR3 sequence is CASSFDGVTSPLHF. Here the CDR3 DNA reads TGTGCCAGCAGCTTCGACGGGGTAACGTCACCCCTCCACTTT. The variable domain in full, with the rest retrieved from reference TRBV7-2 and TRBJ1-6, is GAGVSQSPSNKVTEKGKDVELRCDPISGHTALYWYRQSLGQGLEFLIYFQGNSAPDKSGLPSDRFSAERTGGSVSTLTIQRTQQEDSAVYLCASSFDGVTSPLHFGNGTRLTVT.

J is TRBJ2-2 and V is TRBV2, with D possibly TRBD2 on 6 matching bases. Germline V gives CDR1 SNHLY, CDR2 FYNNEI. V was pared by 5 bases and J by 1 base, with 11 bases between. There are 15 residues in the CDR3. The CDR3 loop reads CASSLDGGNTGELFF. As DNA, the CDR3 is TGTGCCAGCAGTCTAGACGGGGGGAACACCGGGGAGCTGTTTTTT.

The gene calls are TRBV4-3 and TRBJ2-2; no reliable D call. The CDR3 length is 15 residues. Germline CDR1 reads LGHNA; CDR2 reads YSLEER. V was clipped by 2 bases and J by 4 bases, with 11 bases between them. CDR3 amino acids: CASSQTHAATGELFF. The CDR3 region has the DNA TGCGCCAGCAGCCAAACTCACGCGGCCACCGGGGAGCTGTTTTTT.

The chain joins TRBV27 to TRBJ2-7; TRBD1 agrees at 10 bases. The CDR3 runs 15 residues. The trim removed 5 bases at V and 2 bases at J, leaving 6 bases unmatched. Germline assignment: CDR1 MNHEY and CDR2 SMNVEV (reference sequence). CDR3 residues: CASSPGTGVPYEQYF. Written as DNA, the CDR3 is TGTGCCAGCAGTCCCGGGACAGGGGTGCCCTACGAGCAGTACTTC.

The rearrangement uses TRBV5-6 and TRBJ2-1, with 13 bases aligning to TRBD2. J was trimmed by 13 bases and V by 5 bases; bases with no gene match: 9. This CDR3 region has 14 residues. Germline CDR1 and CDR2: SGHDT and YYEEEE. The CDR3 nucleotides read TGTGCCAGCAGAGGACTAGCGGGAGCCCGGCGTCAGTTCTTC. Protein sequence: CASRGLAGARRQFF. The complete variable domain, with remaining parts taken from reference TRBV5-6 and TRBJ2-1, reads DAGVTQSPTHLIKTRGQQVTLRCSPKSGHDTVSWYQQALGQGPQFIFQYYEEEERQRGNFPDRFSGHQFPNYSSELNVNALLLGDSALYLCASRGLAGARRQFFGPGTRLTVL.

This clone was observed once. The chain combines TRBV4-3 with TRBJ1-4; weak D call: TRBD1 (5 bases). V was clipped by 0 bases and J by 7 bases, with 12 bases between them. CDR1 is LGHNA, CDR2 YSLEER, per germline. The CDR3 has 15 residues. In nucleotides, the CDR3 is TGCGCCAGCAGCCAAGATCTTCGGGGGGGTGAAAAACTGTTTTTT. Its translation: CASSQDLRGGEKLFF.

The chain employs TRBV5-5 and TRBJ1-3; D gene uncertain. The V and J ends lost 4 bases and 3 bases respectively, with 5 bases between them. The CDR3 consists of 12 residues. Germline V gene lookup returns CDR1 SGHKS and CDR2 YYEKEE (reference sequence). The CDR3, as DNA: TGTGCCAGCAGCCGAGATGGAAACACCATATATTTT. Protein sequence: CASSRDGNTIYF.